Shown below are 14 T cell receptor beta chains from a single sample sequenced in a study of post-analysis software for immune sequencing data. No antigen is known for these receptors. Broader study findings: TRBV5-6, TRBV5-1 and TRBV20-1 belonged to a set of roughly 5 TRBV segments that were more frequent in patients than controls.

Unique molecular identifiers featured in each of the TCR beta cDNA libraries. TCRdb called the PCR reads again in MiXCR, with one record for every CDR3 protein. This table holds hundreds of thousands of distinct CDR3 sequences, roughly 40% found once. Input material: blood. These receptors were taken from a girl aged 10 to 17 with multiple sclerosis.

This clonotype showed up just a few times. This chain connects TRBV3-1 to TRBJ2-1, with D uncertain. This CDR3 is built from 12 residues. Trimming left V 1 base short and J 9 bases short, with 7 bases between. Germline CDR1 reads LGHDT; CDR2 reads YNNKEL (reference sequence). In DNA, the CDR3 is TGTGCCAGCAGCCAAGTTGTGTCTGAGCAGTTCTTC. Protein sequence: CASSQVVSEQFF.

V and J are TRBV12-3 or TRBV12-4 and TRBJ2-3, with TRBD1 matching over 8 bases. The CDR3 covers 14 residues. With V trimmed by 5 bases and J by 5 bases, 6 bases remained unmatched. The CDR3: CASSRQGAQDTQYF. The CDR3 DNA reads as TGTGCCAGCAGTCGGCAGGGGGCGCAAGATACGCAGTATTTT.

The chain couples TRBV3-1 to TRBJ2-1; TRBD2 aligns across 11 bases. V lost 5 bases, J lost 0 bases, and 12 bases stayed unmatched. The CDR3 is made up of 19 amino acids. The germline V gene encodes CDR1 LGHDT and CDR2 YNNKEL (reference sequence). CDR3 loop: CASSFIAGGKTSSYNEQFF. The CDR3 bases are TGTGCCAGCAGCTTCATAGCGGGGGGGAAGACGAGCTCCTACAATGAGCAGTTCTTC.

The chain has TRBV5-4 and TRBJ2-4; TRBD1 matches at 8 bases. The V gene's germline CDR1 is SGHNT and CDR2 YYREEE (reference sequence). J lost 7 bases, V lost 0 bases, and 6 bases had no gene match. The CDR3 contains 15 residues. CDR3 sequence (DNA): TGTGCCAGCAGCTTGGGGTCAGGGGGCGCGAACATTCAGTACTTC. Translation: CASSLGSGGANIQYF.

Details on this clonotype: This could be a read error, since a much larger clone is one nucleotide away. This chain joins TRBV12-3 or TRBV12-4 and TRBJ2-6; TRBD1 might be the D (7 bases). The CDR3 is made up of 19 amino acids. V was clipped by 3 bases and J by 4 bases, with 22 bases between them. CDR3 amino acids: CASSLPEGPGGLGANVLTF. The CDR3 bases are TGTGCCAGCAGTTTGCCGGAGGGCCCAGGGGGATTGGGGGCCAACGTCCTGACTTTC.

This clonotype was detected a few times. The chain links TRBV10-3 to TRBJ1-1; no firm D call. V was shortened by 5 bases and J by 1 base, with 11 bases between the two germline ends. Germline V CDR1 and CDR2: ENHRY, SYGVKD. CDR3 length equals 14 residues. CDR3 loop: CAISYRRGNTEAFF. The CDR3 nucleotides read TGTGCCATCAGTTACCGACGGGGGAACACTGAAGCTTTCTTT.

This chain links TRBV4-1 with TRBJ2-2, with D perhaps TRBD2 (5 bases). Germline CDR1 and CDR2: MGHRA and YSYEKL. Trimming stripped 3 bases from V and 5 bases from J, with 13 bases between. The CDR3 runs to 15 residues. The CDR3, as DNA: TGCGCCAGCAGCCAGGGTCGGGAAGGTACCGGGGAGCTGTTTTTT. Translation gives CASSQGREGTGELFF.

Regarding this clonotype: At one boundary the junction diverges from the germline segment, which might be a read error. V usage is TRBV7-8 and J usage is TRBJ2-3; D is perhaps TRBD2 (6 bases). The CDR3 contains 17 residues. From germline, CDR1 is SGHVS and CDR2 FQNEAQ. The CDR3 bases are TGTGCCGGCAGCTCCTTCCCGGCCGGGAGATCTGCAGATACGCAGTATTTT. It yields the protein CAGSSFPAGRSADTQYF.

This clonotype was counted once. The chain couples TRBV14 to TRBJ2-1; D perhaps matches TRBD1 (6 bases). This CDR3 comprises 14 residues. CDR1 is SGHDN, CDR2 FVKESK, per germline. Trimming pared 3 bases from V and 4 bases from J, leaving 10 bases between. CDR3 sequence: CASSQRTVYNEQFF. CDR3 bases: TGTGCCAGCAGCCAGCGGACAGTGTACAATGAGCAGTTCTTC.

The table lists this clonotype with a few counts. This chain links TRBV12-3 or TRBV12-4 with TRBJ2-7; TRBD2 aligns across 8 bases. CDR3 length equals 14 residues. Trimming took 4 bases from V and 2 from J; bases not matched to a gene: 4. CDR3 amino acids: CASSSPGLAYEQYF. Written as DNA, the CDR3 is TGTGCCAGCAGTTCCCCGGGACTAGCCTACGAGCAGTACTTC.

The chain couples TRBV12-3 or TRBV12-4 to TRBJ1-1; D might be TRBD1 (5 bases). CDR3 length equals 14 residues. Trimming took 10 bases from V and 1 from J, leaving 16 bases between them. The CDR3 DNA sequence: TGTGCCACCCAGGGTGGACACCCGAACACTGAAGCTTTCTTT. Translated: CATQGGHPNTEAFF.

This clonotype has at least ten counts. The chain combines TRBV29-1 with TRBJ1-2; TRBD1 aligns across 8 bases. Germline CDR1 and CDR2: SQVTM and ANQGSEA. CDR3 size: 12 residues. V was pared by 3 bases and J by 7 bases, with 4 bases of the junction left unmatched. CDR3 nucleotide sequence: TGCAGCGTTGAGCGGACAGGGACTGGCTACACCTTC. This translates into CSVERTGTGYTF. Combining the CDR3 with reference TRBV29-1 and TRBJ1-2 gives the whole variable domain SAVISQKPSRDICQRGTSLTIQCQVDSQVTMMFWYRQQPGQSLTLIATANQGSEATYESGFVIDKFPISRPNLTFSTLTVSNMSPEDSSIYLCSVERTGTGYTFGSGTRLTVV.

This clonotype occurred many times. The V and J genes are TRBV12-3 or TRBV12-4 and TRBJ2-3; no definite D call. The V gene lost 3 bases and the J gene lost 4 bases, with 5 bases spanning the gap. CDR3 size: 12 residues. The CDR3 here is CASSFGADTQYF. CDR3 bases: TGTGCCAGCAGTTTTGGGGCAGATACGCAGTATTTT.

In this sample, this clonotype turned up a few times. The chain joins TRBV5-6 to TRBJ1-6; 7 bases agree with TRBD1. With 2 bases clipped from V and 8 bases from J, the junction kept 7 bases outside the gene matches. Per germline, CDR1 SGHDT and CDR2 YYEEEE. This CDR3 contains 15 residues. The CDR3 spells CASSLLDRPYSPLHF. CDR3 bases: TGTGCCAGCAGCTTACTGGACAGGCCCTATTCACCCCTCCACTTT. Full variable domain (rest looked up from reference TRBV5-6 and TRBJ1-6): DAGVTQSPTHLIKTRGQQVTLRCSPKSGHDTVSWYQQALGQGPQFIFQYYEEEERQRGNFPDRFSGHQFPNYSSELNVNALLLGDSALYLCASSLLDRPYSPLHFGNGTRLTVT.